This TCR beta chain was sequenced in a study of OX40 agonist ivuxolimab in advanced cancers. Clones were read by immunoSEQ multiplex PCR, and TCRdb kept only the in-frame ones, dropping some. The table shows tens of thousands of clones, with over 80% occurring only once. This CDR3 region has 16 residues. Germline assignment: CDR1 SEHNR and CDR2 FQNEAQ (reference sequence). V gave up 4 bases and J gave up 1 base; unmatched junction bases: 4. The material was CD4+ or CD8+ T cells sorted from blood, obtained in a trial of the OX40 agonist ivuxolimab. The sequence was collected from an adult with an advanced solid tumor such as melanoma, head and neck, liver or kidney cancer. V usage is TRBV7-9 and J usage is TRBJ2-3; 11 nucleotides line up with TRBD2. The CDR3 coding sequence is TGTGCCAGCAGCTCCGGGACTAGCGGCGGCACAGATACGCAGTATTTT. As protein: CASSSGTSGGTDTQYF.